These 32 T cell receptor beta chains originate from one sample sequenced in a study of blood T cell repertoires in COVID-19. Repertoires were generated with immunoSEQ multiplex PCR, while TCRdb's copy carries only in-frame clones and drops some. The sample includes over 250,000 clones, more than 75% of them seen just once. Sequenced: peripheral blood. These receptors were taken from a middle-aged woman who had recovered from COVID-19.

This clone was observed once. The V and J genes are TRBV18 and TRBJ2-4, with TRBD2 matching over 8 bases. The junction had 7 bases not matched to a gene; V was cut back by 2 bases and J by 1 base. CDR3 length: 17 amino acids. Germline V gives CDR1 KGHSH, CDR2 LQKENI. This CDR3 reads CASSPAAAGVAKNIQYF. The CDR3 DNA sequence: TGTGCCAGCTCACCAGCTGCAGCGGGAGTGGCCAAAAACATTCAGTACTTC.

The rearrangement joins TRBV4-2 to TRBJ2-7, with 9 bases lining up with TRBD2. The germline V gene has CDR1 LGHNA and CDR2 YNFKEQ. CDR3 size: 16 residues. Germline trimming cut 0 bases from V and 6 bases from J; bases unmatched to any gene: 9. The CDR3: CASSQEWAGGPREQYF. As DNA, the CDR3 is TGTGCCAGCAGCCAAGAGTGGGCGGGAGGGCCCCGCGAGCAGTACTTC.

The chain carries TRBV7-2 and TRBJ2-3; possible D gene TRBD1, 7 bases. The CDR3 runs to 15 residues. The ends were cut back, 3 bases at V and 4 bases at J, with 14 bases in the middle. The germline V gene encodes CDR1 SGHTA and CDR2 FQGNSA. The CDR3 is CASSFFRRGADTQYF. The CDR3 coding sequence is TGTGCCAGCAGCTTCTTCCGCAGGGGGGCAGATACGCAGTATTTT.

The chain recombines TRBV14 with TRBJ1-2, with 7 positions matching TRBD1. V was clipped by 4 bases and J by 8 bases; unmatched bases: 4. Germline-derived CDR1 and CDR2 are SGHDN and FVKESK. The CDR3 spans 12 residues. Here the CDR3 DNA reads TGTGCCAGCAGCCCCGACAGGGTGGGCTACACCTTC. Residues: CASSPDRVGYTF. Complete variable domain (other parts from reference TRBV14 and TRBJ1-2): EAGVTQFPSHSVIEKGQTVTLRCDPISGHDNLYWYRRVMGKEIKFLLHFVKESKQDESGMPNNRFLAERTGGTYSTLKVQPAELEDSGVYFCASSPDRVGYTFGSGTRLTVV.

This chain uses TRBV4-3 with TRBJ1-2; D call uncertain. Trimming shortened V by 0 bases and J by 4 bases, and 12 bases separated the two germline ends. CDR1 LGHNA and CDR2 YSLEER come from the germline V gene. The CDR3 consists of 15 residues. The CDR3 protein is CASSQDASRGYGYTF. In DNA, the CDR3 is TGCGCCAGCAGCCAAGATGCCTCCCGGGGCTATGGCTACACCTTC.

The chain carries TRBV3-1 (or the pseudogene TRBV3-2) and TRBJ2-7, with D possibly TRBD2 on 5 matching bases. The CDR3 runs 15 residues. The ends were cut back, 1 base at V and 6 bases at J, with 16 bases in the middle. The germline gives CDR1 LGHDT, CDR2 YNNKEL (reference sequence). The CDR3: CASSQGQTRVGEQYF. The CDR3, as DNA: TGTGCCAGCAGCCAAGGCCAAACGAGGGTTGGCGAGCAGTACTTC.

This clone was picked up one time. V is TRBV5-1 and J is TRBJ2-5; D perhaps matches TRBD2 (5 bases). Germline V gene sequence: CDR1 SGHRS, CDR2 YFSETQ. The CDR3 runs to 16 residues. The germline V and J ends were trimmed by 4 bases and 5 bases, with 21 bases remaining between them. Here the CDR3 DNA reads TGCGCCAGCAGCCCCTCTCCGGCCCGGGGTGGGGAGACCCAGTACTTC. Its protein product is CASSPSPARGGETQYF.

This clone has ten or more counts. V usage is TRBV2 and J usage is TRBJ2-7, with D perhaps matching TRBD1 (6 bases). In germline, CDR1 is SNHLY, CDR2 FYNNEI. The CDR3 is 13 residues long. Trimming removed 6 bases at V and 3 bases at J, with 12 bases between. The CDR3 protein is CASSQGQYYEQYV. CDR3 in DNA: TGTGCCAGCAGCCAGGGACAATACTACGAGCAGTACGTC.

The V and J genes are TRBV9 and TRBJ2-3; 9 bases align to TRBD2. Unmatched junction bases numbered 8, after V lost 2 bases and J lost 4 bases. The CDR3 is 16 amino acids. Germline assignment: CDR1 SGDLS and CDR2 YYNGEE. CDR3 in amino acids: CASSVGSGRWADTQYF. The CDR3, as DNA: TGTGCCAGCAGCGTGGGTAGCGGGAGATGGGCAGATACGCAGTATTTT.

V is TRBV9 and J is TRBJ1-1; a possible D gene is TRBD1 (5 bases). The V gene's germline CDR1 is SGDLS and CDR2 YYNGEE. The V end lost 2 bases, the J end lost 1 base, and 9 bases lay between the germline ends. There are 14 residues in the CDR3. The CDR3 sequence: CASSVTAQNTEAFF. The CDR3 DNA reads TGTGCCAGCAGCGTGACAGCCCAGAACACTGAAGCTTTCTTT. Full variable domain (rest looked up from reference TRBV9 and TRBJ1-1): DSGVTQTPKHLITATGQRVTLRCSPRSGDLSVYWYQQSLDQGLQFLIQYYNGEERAKGNILERFSAQQFPDLHSELNLSSLELGDSALYFCASSVTAQNTEAFFGQGTRLTVV.

The rearrangement joins TRBV3-1 (or the pseudogene TRBV3-2) to TRBJ1-6, with a weak D call TRBD1 (5 bases). The CDR3 totals 12 residues. V lost 4 bases and J lost 10, with 8 bases in between. CDR1 is LGHDT and CDR2 is YNNKEL in the germline V gene (reference sequence). CDR3 nucleotides: TGTGCCAGCAGCCGACAGCTATCACCCCTCCACTTT. Translated: CASSRQLSPLHF.

The chain employs TRBV5-4 and TRBJ2-3; tentative D call: TRBD2 (5 bases). V was pared by 4 bases and J by 11 bases, with 26 bases between. Looked up from germline, CDR1 is SGHNT and CDR2 is YYREEE (reference sequence). There are 16 residues in the CDR3. The CDR3 here is CASSQEVGPRATEQYF. The DNA of the CDR3 is TGTGCCAGCAGCCAGGAGGTCGGCCCCCGGGCTACCGAGCAGTATTTT.

This chain connects TRBV4-1 to TRBJ1-4; 8 bases match TRBD1. Germline CDR1 MGHRA, CDR2 YSYEKL. There are 15 residues in the CDR3. With V trimmed by 6 bases and J by 4 bases, 7 bases remained unmatched. CDR3 sequence reads: CASRGYGTGNEKLFF. DNA of the CDR3: TGCGCCAGCAGAGGGTACGGGACAGGTAATGAAAAACTGTTTTTT.

This clone was seen a single time. The chain links TRBV10-3 to TRBJ2-1, with 9 positions matching TRBD2. CDR3 size: 13 residues. With 7 bases clipped from V and 7 bases from J, the junction kept 5 bases outside the gene matches. Germline CDR1 and CDR2: ENHRY and SYGVKD. CDR3 nucleotide sequence: TGTGCCATCACCGGGACTAGCCAAAATGAGCAGTTCTTC. Translating it yields CAITGTSQNEQFF.

CDR3 bases: TGTGCCAGCAGCTCCGGGGCGACAGGGCCCAGGTTGAGAAACACCATATATTTT. Its translation: CASSSGATGPRLRNTIYF. V is TRBV5-4 and J is TRBJ1-3, with 7 bases lining up with TRBD1. The CDR3 extends over 18 amino acids. With 3 bases clipped from V and 5 bases from J, the junction kept 17 bases outside the gene matches. Germline assignment: CDR1 SGHNT and CDR2 YYREEE (reference sequence).

The genes are TRBV6-5 and TRBJ1-2; D is possibly TRBD1 (6 bases). Trimming shortened V by 6 bases and J by 4 bases, and 12 bases separated the two germline ends. Germline CDR1 reads MNHEY; CDR2 reads SVGAGI. The CDR3 contains 13 residues. The CDR3 protein is CASSGQNRYGYTF. CDR3 nucleotides: TGTGCCAGCAGCGGACAGAACCGCTATGGCTACACCTTC.

The V and J genes are TRBV7-2 and TRBJ1-5; 8 nucleotides align to TRBD1. V gave up 5 bases and J gave up 3 bases; unmatched junction bases: 9. The CDR3 totals 16 residues. CDR1 is SGHTA, CDR2 FQGNSA, per germline. The CDR3 spells CASSQGAGSSNQPQHF. The CDR3 bases are TGTGCCAGCAGCCAGGGGGCGGGCAGCTCCAATCAGCCCCAGCATTTT. Full variable domain (remainder filled in from reference TRBV7-2 and TRBJ1-5): GAGVSQSPSNKVTEKGKDVELRCDPISGHTALYWYRQSLGQGLEFLIYFQGNSAPDKSGLPSDRFSAERTGGSVSTLTIQRTQQEDSAVYLCASSQGAGSSNQPQHFGDGTRLSIL.

The chain links TRBV27 to TRBJ1-5; the D is unclear. CDR3 length: 15 residues. CDR1 is MNHEY, CDR2 SMNVEV, per germline (reference sequence). Deletions cut 6 bases from V and 7 bases from J, with 19 bases between. CDR3 DNA: TGTGCCAGCAGCACCCGTGAGGAGGGAGGACAGCCCCAGCATTTT. Its protein product is CASSTREEGGQPQHF.

Of note for this clone: This sample includes further DNA sequences coding for the same CDR3. CDR3: CASSPGETQYF. Written as DNA, the CDR3 is TGTGCCAGCTCACCAGGCGAGACCCAGTACTTC. V and J are TRBV18 and TRBJ2-5; D is unclear. Trimming left V 2 bases short and J 5 bases short, with 3 bases between. CDR3 length equals 11 residues. CDR1 and CDR2 (germline): KGHSH, LQKENI. The variable domain in full, completed from reference TRBV18 and TRBJ2-5, reads NAGVMQNPRHLVRRRGQEARLRCSPMKGHSHVYWYRQLPEEGLKFMVYLQKENIIDESGMPKERFSAEFPKEGPSILRIQQVVRGDSAAYFCASSPGETQYFGPGTRLLVL.

Remarks on this clone: A junction boundary mismatches the germline segment, possibly from a read error. The V call is TRBV18, the J call TRBJ2-5, with D possibly being TRBD1 (6 bases). This CDR3 region has 14 residues. Looked up from germline, CDR1 is KGHSH and CDR2 is LQKENI. This CDR3 reads CASSRRDTPKRLNF. In nucleotides, the CDR3 is TGTGCCAGCTCACGAAGGGACACCCCCAAGAGGTTGAACTTC.

The chain uses TRBV25-1 and TRBJ1-2; the D is unclear. CDR3 length equals 14 residues. V was shortened by 2 bases and J by 4 bases, with 11 bases between the two germline ends. From germline, CDR1 is MGHDK and CDR2 SYGVNS. The CDR3 DNA sequence: TGTGCCAGCAGTGAAGGCCGGAGACCCTATGGCTACACCTTC. It encodes CASSEGRRPYGYTF.

The chain is built from TRBV5-4 and TRBJ2-2; the D gene is possibly TRBD1 (7 bases). The V gene lost 5 bases and the J gene lost 4 bases, with 18 bases spanning the gap. Germline lookup yields CDR1 SGHNT and CDR2 YYREEE (reference sequence). The CDR3 has 16 amino acids. The DNA of the CDR3 is TGTGCCAGCAGTTCGGGGGCAGGGGGACGCACCGGGGAGCTGTTTTTT. The encoded protein is CASSSGAGGRTGELFF.

J is TRBJ2-7 and V is TRBV3-1 (or the pseudogene TRBV3-2); the match to TRBD1 covers 8 bases. The CDR3 loop spans 15 amino acids. The junction had 14 bases not matched to a gene; V was cut back by 6 bases and J by 7 bases. CDR1 and CDR2 (germline): LGHDT, YNNKEL (reference sequence). The CDR3 coding sequence is TGTGCCAGCAGTCCTCCGACAGGGGTCCGCCTGGAGCAGTACTTC. Protein product: CASSPPTGVRLEQYF.

The rearrangement joins TRBV5-6 to TRBJ1-1; tentative D call: TRBD1 (5 bases). The germline V gene encodes CDR1 SGHDT and CDR2 YYEEEE. The CDR3 contains 16 residues. V was cut by 0 bases and J by 5 bases, with 17 bases left in between. The CDR3 is CASSLVVGPRGTEAFF. CDR3 in DNA: TGTGCCAGCAGCTTGGTAGTTGGACCCCGGGGGACTGAAGCTTTCTTT.

The V gene is TRBV10-2, the J gene TRBJ1-5, with D possibly TRBD1 on 5 matching bases. The CDR3 is 15 amino acids. Germline CDR1 reads WSHSY; CDR2 reads SAAADI. The germline V and J ends were trimmed by 4 bases and 0 bases, with 10 bases remaining between them. DNA of the CDR3: TGCGCCAGCAGTGGGGGGGTCTATAGCAATCAGCCCCAGCATTTT. Translating it yields CASSGGVYSNQPQHF.

The chain carries TRBV28 and TRBJ1-2; 12 positions match TRBD1. Trimming removed 4 bases from V and 7 bases from J; junction bases left unmatched: 7. Germline V CDR1 and CDR2: MDHEN, SYDVKM. This CDR3 comprises 15 residues. This CDR3 is CASSSPGQGAGGYTF. DNA for the CDR3: TGTGCCAGCAGTTCACCGGGACAGGGGGCGGGTGGCTACACCTTC.

The chain couples TRBV3-1 (or the pseudogene TRBV3-2) to TRBJ1-2, with a possible D match to TRBD1 (6 bases). In germline, CDR1 is LGHDT, CDR2 YNNKEL (reference sequence). The CDR3 runs to 13 residues. V was cut by 0 bases and J by 7 bases, with 9 bases left in between. CDR3 coding DNA: TGTGCCAGCAGCCAAGAGGGGGGGGCTGGCTACACCTTC. Translation: CASSQEGGAGYTF.

This rearrangement joins TRBV10-3 to TRBJ1-2, with unresolved D. Germline-derived CDR1 and CDR2 are ENHRY and SYGVKD. The V end lost 10 bases, the J end lost 2 bases, and 8 bases lay between the germline ends. The CDR3 sequence is 11 residues long. Here the CDR3 DNA reads TGTGCCACCCCCAGGAACTATGGCTACACCTTC. The encoded protein is CATPRNYGYTF.

The CDR3 loop reads CATSDTLLAGAPDTQYF. The CDR3 DNA reads TGTGCCACCAGTGACACCCTCCTAGCGGGAGCCCCCGATACGCAGTATTTT. The V and J genes are TRBV24-1 and TRBJ2-3; 10 bases fit TRBD2. V lost 4 bases, J lost 6 bases, and 12 bases stayed unmatched. The CDR3 covers 17 residues. Germline V lookup: CDR1 KGHDR, CDR2 SFDVKD.

The chain joins TRBV18 to TRBJ2-1; 9 bases agree with TRBD2. After removal of 8 bases from V and 3 bases from J, the junction contained 17 bases not matched to a gene. Germline CDR1 is KGHSH and CDR2 is LQKENI. This CDR3 has 18 residues. The DNA for the CDR3 is TGTGCCAGCACGACCTTAGCGGGAGCAGGATTCTACTACAATGAGCAGTTCTTC. Amino acid sequence: CASTTLAGAGFYYNEQFF.

The V gene is TRBV7-9, the J gene TRBJ2-5; 7 positions match TRBD2. J was trimmed by 2 bases and V by 3 bases; bases with no gene match: 9. This CDR3 has 16 residues. Germline CDR1 and CDR2: SEHNR and FQNEAQ (reference sequence). DNA of the CDR3: TGTGCCAGCAGCTTCCTGGGGGAGGGCCCTCAAGAGACCCAGTACTTC. Translation: CASSFLGEGPQETQYF.

This clone turned up a few times. The genes are TRBV3-1 (or the pseudogene TRBV3-2) and TRBJ1-6, with TRBD1 as a possible D gene (6 bases). From germline, CDR1 is LGHDT and CDR2 YNNKEL (reference sequence). V was clipped by 3 bases and J by 13 bases, with 13 bases between them. The CDR3 spans 13 residues. Here the CDR3 reads CASSHPQGAPLHF. For the CDR3, the DNA is TGTGCCAGCAGCCACCCACAGGGCGCGCCCCTCCACTTT.